Listed here are 12 T cell receptor beta chains from one sample, sequenced in a study of cytotoxic CD8 clonotypes in ibrutinib-treated CLL. Some clones are missing from TCRdb's copy, which holds only in-frame ones; the method was immunoSEQ multiplex PCR. The repertoire holds 150,000 to 200,000 clones, with over 60% as singletons. The starting material was PBMCs, obtained after 24 months of ibrutinib treatment. The receptor source for this set is a human donor with chronic lymphocytic leukemia.

The CDR3 loop reads CASSKGTSGPNTGELFF. CDR3 coding DNA: TGCGCCAGCAGTAAAGGGACTAGCGGGCCGAACACCGGGGAGCTGTTTTTT. The chain combines TRBV4-1 with TRBJ2-2; 12 bases fit TRBD2. V dropped 6 bases and J dropped 0; count of bases not matched to a gene: 5. The CDR3 runs 17 residues. Germline CDR1 is MGHRA and CDR2 is YSYEKL.

The chain links TRBV25-1 to TRBJ2-1; D could derive from TRBD1 or TRBD2 (5 bases each). The CDR3 has 14 residues. Trimming pared 2 bases from V and 6 bases from J, leaving 11 bases between. Germline CDR1 is MGHDK and CDR2 is SYGVNS. The DNA for the CDR3 is TGTGCCAGCAGTGAAACGTGGGACGGCAATGAGCAGTTCTTC. The encoded protein is CASSETWDGNEQFF.

This clone was detected a few times. This chain links TRBV2 with TRBJ2-7; D is perhaps TRBD2 (5 bases). This CDR3 has 12 amino acids. CDR1 and CDR2 from the germline V gene are SNHLY and FYNNEI. Trimming took off 8 bases at V and 7 bases at J, with 15 bases between the two ends. The CDR3, as DNA: TGTGCCAGCGGGAGCCATATTACGGAGCAGTACTTC. Translating gives CASGSHITEQYF.

The chain uses TRBV15 and TRBJ2-2, with D possibly TRBD2 on 5 matching bases. The CDR3 loop spans 14 amino acids. V lost 4 bases and J 5 bases, leaving 11 bases between the germline ends. Germline CDR1 LNHNV, CDR2 YYDKDF (reference sequence). The CDR3 spells CATSKELGTGELFF. The DNA for the CDR3 is TGTGCCACCAGCAAAGAACTAGGGACCGGGGAGCTGTTTTTT.

Only one count was recorded for this clone. The chain couples TRBV4-3 to TRBJ2-5, with 10 bases fitting TRBD1. J lost 5 bases, V lost 1 base, and 7 bases had no gene match. Germline CDR1 reads LGHNA; CDR2 reads YSLEER. The CDR3 totals 16 residues. The CDR3 DNA is TGCGCCAGCAGCCAAGTAGTGACAGGGGGCAGGGAGACCCAGTACTTC. Amino acids: CASSQVVTGGRETQYF.

The chain recombines TRBV19 with TRBJ1-2; 7 bases agree with TRBD1. The CDR3 length is 14 residues. Trimming at V came to 3 bases and at J to 8 bases, leaving 9 bases not matched to a gene. CDR1 is LNHDA, CDR2 SQIVND, per germline (reference sequence). CDR3 in amino acids: CASSIPPTGQGYTF. DNA for the CDR3: TGTGCCAGTAGTATCCCCCCGACAGGGCAAGGCTACACCTTC.

The rearrangement uses TRBV19 and TRBJ1-3; tentatively, D is TRBD1 (5 bases). The ends were cut back, 4 bases at V and 2 bases at J, with 12 bases in the middle. This CDR3 spans 15 amino acids. The V gene's germline CDR1 is LNHDA and CDR2 SQIVND (reference sequence). The CDR3 protein is CASSTYRNTGNTIYF. The CDR3 bases are TGTGCCAGTAGTACATACAGGAATACTGGAAACACCATATATTTT. Using reference TRBV19 and TRBJ1-3 for the parts outside the CDR3, the full variable domain is DGGITQSPKYLFRKEGQNVTLSCEQNLNHDAMYWYRQDPGQGLRLIYYSQIVNDFQKGDIAEGYSVSREKKESFPLTVTSAQKNPTAFYLCASSTYRNTGNTIYFGEGSWLTVV.

This clone was detected once. The chain is built from TRBV28 and TRBJ2-1; D not certain. With 2 bases removed from V and 4 bases from J, the gap between germline ends came to 6 bases. Germline CDR1 is MDHEN and CDR2 is SYDVKM. The CDR3 spans 13 residues. CDR3 region: CASSLIVYNEQFF. The CDR3 coding sequence is TGTGCCAGCAGTTTAATCGTATACAATGAGCAGTTCTTC.

The genes are TRBV4-3 and TRBJ2-1, with TRBD2 matching 7 bases. V lost 0 bases and J lost 3; bases outside the gene matches: 5. CDR3 length: 16 residues. In germline, CDR1 is LGHNA, CDR2 YSLEER. In nucleotides, the CDR3 is TGCGCCAGCAGCCAAGATCTGGGGGGGAACTACAATGAGCAGTTCTTC. This sequence encodes CASSQDLGGNYNEQFF.

The J gene is TRBJ2-3, the V gene TRBV11-1; the match to TRBD2 covers 7 bases. Germline-derived CDR1 and CDR2 are SGHAT and FQDESV (reference sequence). The trim removed 1 base at V and 4 bases at J, leaving 8 bases unmatched. The CDR3 runs to 16 residues. The CDR3 nucleotides read TGTGCCAGCAGCTTAGACGGCGGGAGCCCCGCAGATACGCAGTATTTT. Protein sequence: CASSLDGGSPADTQYF.

This clone was observed a handful of times. The chain carries TRBV2 and TRBJ1-3; D not certain. Trimming took off 6 bases at V and 10 bases at J, with 10 bases between the two ends. Germline V lookup: CDR1 SNHLY, CDR2 FYNNEI. CDR3 size: 11 residues. The CDR3 spells CASRPLGTIYF. The CDR3 bases are TGTGCCAGCAGGCCCTTGGGGACCATATATTTT.

Concerning this clone: At one end, the junction sequence differs from germline, possibly due to a read error. This chain uses TRBV7-7 with TRBJ2-2; D not certain. Germline CDR1 is SSHAT and CDR2 is FNYEAQ (reference sequence). The CDR3 spans 15 residues. The CDR3 protein is CASSQAPGYTGELFF. CDR3 in DNA: TGTGCTAGCAGCCAAGCCCCAGGATACACCGGGGAGCTGTTTTTT.